Listed here is a single T cell receptor (beta chain). The antigen remains unidentified. The germline V gene has CDR1 DFQATT and CDR2 SNEGSKA (reference sequence). Trimming took 2 bases from V and 0 from J, leaving 8 bases between them. The CDR3 has 14 amino acids. Unique molecular identifiers were used to barcode this TCRbeta library. TCRdb reprocessed the PCR reads with MiXCR, giving one entry per CDR3 protein. The sample yields a few hundred thousand distinct CDR3 sequences, 25% to 30% seen once. The data are from a study of T-cell reconstitution after alpha-beta-depleted transplantation in children. Study results and limitations: It was reported that alpha-beta T cells came from several hundred expanded graft clones (about two months after transplant). Recipient T cells and thymic progenitors that survived were the source of the high TCRbeta diversity seen at day 60 in some patients. It was newly produced T cells that mostly accounted for T-cell counts and diversity one year after transplant.

The sequencing used PBMCs, collected before TCRalphabeta/CD19-depleted stem cell transplant. The chain combines TRBV20-1 with TRBJ2-4; D not certain. The TCR sequence derives from a boy in the first two years of life with Wiskott-Aldrich syndrome, due to receive a stem cell transplant. CDR3 bases: TGCAGTGCTAGACAGGAGTTAGCCAAAAACATTCAGTACTTC. Protein product: CSARQELAKNIQYF.